These T cell receptor beta chains were read from a single sample in a study of blood T cell repertoires in COVID-19. The method was immunoSEQ multiplex PCR; TCRdb's version includes in-frame clones alone and lacks a portion of them. The sample holds over 10,000 clones, around 74% seen once. The material sequenced was peripheral blood. All receptors derive from a woman of 80 years or more with acute or convalescent COVID-19. Each CDR3 is given with its conserved first and last residue.

V	J	CDR3
TRBV7-6	TRBJ2-2	CASSPQGDLATGELFF
TRBV7-3	TRBJ2-1	CASSLIASGGVNEQFF
TRBV7-2	TRBJ1-4	CASSLAGARGEKLFF
TRBV7-2	TRBJ1-2	CASSLGGFYGYTF
TRBV3-1/TRBV3-2	TRBJ2-3	CASRVADRQYF
TRBV10-3	TRBJ2-7	CAISAGTGAGEQYF
TRBV27	TRBJ2-1	CASSRASGLVYNEQFF
TRBV5-1	TRBJ1-1	CASSLDDRGEAEAFF
TRBV6-2/TRBV6-3	TRBJ2-7	CASSYGGDSYEQYF
TRBV6-4	TRBJ2-3	CASSGLAGSTDTQYF